The clone carrying this T cell receptor beta chain appeared once. Its antigen is undetermined. This sample was included in a study of OX40 agonist ivuxolimab in advanced cancers. Study summary: Enrolled patients in dose escalation had cancers that were hepatocellular carcinoma, melanoma, renal cell or head and neck cancer. Partial responses were achieved by three patients: one hepatocellular carcinoma, two cutaneous melanoma.

Blood specimens came from baseline, cycle 4 day 1, and cycle 7 day 1. Findings of the study overall: No antigen was identified for the clonally expanded peripheral T cells.

Unmatched junction bases numbered 9, after V lost 5 bases and J lost 6 bases. The length of the CDR3 is 16 residues. Germline values: CDR1 MDHEN, CDR2 SYDVKM. Produced via immunoSEQ multiplex PCR; TCRdb's table is partial and in-frame only. The sample lists tens of thousands of clones; about 94% were seen once. The V and J genes are TRBV28 and TRBJ2-2; TRBD2 matches at 10 bases. This sequence originates from an adult with an advanced solid tumor such as melanoma, head and neck, liver or kidney cancer. Sample: CD4+ or CD8+ T cells sorted from blood, taken in a trial of the OX40 agonist ivuxolimab. The CDR3 bases are TGTGCCAGCAGTCCCGGGAATAGCGGGAGGTCCGGGGAGCTGTTTTTT. Translation: CASSPGNSGRSGELFF.